Each of the 26 T cell receptor beta chains below was sequenced from the same sample in a study of T cells in Graves' hyperthyroidism and ophthalmopathy. Amplification targeted TCR beta CDR3 regions from RNA transcripts. HTBI primers were the set used in a first-round RT-PCR of the TCR CDR3. From the multiplex PCR reads, TCRdb called clonotypes with MiXCR, one entry per CDR3 protein. The top ten hold roughly a sixth of the sample, which has 300,000 to 450,000 distinct CDR3 sequences, around 18% seen once. Sequenced: blood. These receptors were taken from a woman aged 40 to 55 with Graves' ophthalmopathy.

This clonotype has at least ten counts. The chain uses TRBV19 and TRBJ1-1; the match to TRBD1 covers 10 bases. The CDR3 is made up of 15 amino acids. J gave up 6 bases and V 2 bases, and 6 bases lay outside the gene matches. Germline V CDR1 and CDR2: LNHDA, SQIVND (reference sequence). The CDR3: CASSIRGQGKAEAFF. The CDR3 coding sequence is TGTGCCAGTAGTATACGGGGACAGGGGAAGGCTGAAGCTTTCTTT.

This clonotype has a handful of counts. This chain connects TRBV12-3 or TRBV12-4 to TRBJ2-7, with 12 bases matching TRBD2. Trimming removed 3 bases from V and 4 bases from J; junction bases left unmatched: 10. This CDR3 has 17 amino acids. For the CDR3, the DNA is TGTGCCAGCAGTTTGGGAGACGGACTAGCGGGAAGTTACGAGCAGTACTTC. This encodes CASSLGDGLAGSYEQYF.

This clonotype was seen at least ten times. It may be a read error: a sequence one base away is much more abundant. This chain links TRBV19 with TRBJ1-2, with D perhaps TRBD1 (5 bases). This CDR3 comprises 14 residues. In germline, CDR1 is LNHDA, CDR2 SQIVND (reference sequence). CDR3 residues: CASSILWGADGYAF. The CDR3 DNA follows: TGTGCCAGTAGTATTCTATGGGGCGCGGATGGCTACGCCTTC.

This clonotype has a count of ten or more. V is TRBV7-8 and J is TRBJ2-5, with 7 positions matching TRBD1. Germline V gives CDR1 SGHVS, CDR2 FQNEAQ. V gave up 5 bases and J gave up 5 bases; unmatched junction bases: 5. CDR3 length equals 13 residues. CDR3 loop: CASSLTGEETQYF. The CDR3 region has the DNA TGTGCCAGCAGCCTTACAGGGGAGGAGACCCAGTACTTC.

This clonotype was seen only a few times. This chain links TRBV18 with TRBJ1-1; the match to TRBD1 covers 12 bases. The V segment lost 4 bases and the J segment 5 bases; nucleotides outside the gene matches: 8. Germline-derived CDR1 and CDR2 are KGHSH and LQKENI. The CDR3 runs 16 residues. The CDR3 here is CASSLGTGGSGTEAFF. As DNA, the CDR3 is TGTGCCAGCTCACTAGGGACAGGGGGCAGTGGAACTGAAGCTTTCTTT.

Many counts were recorded for this clonotype. The V gene is TRBV28, the J gene TRBJ2-2; D is perhaps TRBD1 (6 bases). Germline-derived CDR1 and CDR2 are MDHEN and SYDVKM. The CDR3 spans 13 residues. Trimming cost V 6 bases and J 5 bases, with 10 bases left between them. CDR3 loop: CASSRTGTGELFF. The CDR3 DNA sequence: TGTGCCAGCAGCAGAACAGGGACCGGGGAGCTGTTTTTT.

This clonotype has a count of ten or more. V usage is TRBV6-2 or TRBV6-3 and J usage is TRBJ1-2; D gene unclear. The germline V gene encodes CDR1 MNHEY and CDR2 SVGEGT. The V and J ends lost 2 bases and 0 bases respectively, with 4 bases between them. The CDR3 is 13 residues long. DNA for the CDR3: TGTGCCAGCAGTTACCGGCCTAACTATGGCTACACCTTC. Residues: CASSYRPNYGYTF.

V gene TRBV6-1 combines with J gene TRBJ1-6; a weak D match, TRBD1 (5 bases). CDR1 is MNHNS, CDR2 SASEGT, per germline. The CDR3 loop spans 13 amino acids. Trimming took off 6 bases at V and 13 bases at J, with 16 bases between the two ends. This chain's CDR3 is CASRAGPGGPLHF. The CDR3 coding sequence is TGTGCCAGCAGGGCGGGACCTGGGGGTCCCCTCCACTTT.

In its sample, this clonotype was seen many times. The gene calls are TRBV27 and TRBJ1-1; unclear D gene. This CDR3 is 13 amino acids long. Looked up from germline, CDR1 is MNHEY and CDR2 is SMNVEV (reference sequence). V was clipped by 3 bases and J by 4 bases, with 9 bases between them. The CDR3 coding sequence is TGTGCCAGCAGTTTTAGAGGGAGCACTGAAGCTTTCTTT. This codes for CASSFRGSTEAFF.

This clonotype was found many times. The V and J genes are TRBV12-3 or TRBV12-4 and TRBJ2-3; no clear D gene. Trimming pared 1 base from V and 6 bases from J, leaving 5 bases between. The CDR3 covers 12 residues. CDR3 in amino acids: CASSLVGDTQYF. The CDR3 region has the DNA TGTGCCAGCAGTTTAGTCGGGGATACGCAGTATTTT.

This clonotype was observed many times. The J gene is TRBJ1-1, the V gene TRBV20-1, with 10 bases matching TRBD1. CDR1 is DFQATT and CDR2 is SNEGSKA in the germline V gene (reference sequence). Losses at the gene ends were 6 bases for V and 3 bases for J; bases not matched to a gene: 10. The CDR3 has 15 residues. The CDR3 sequence: CSALRQGARDTEAFF. CDR3 sequence (DNA): TGCAGTGCACTTCGACAGGGGGCAAGGGACACTGAAGCTTTCTTT.

The chain has TRBV3-1 and TRBJ2-5, with D possibly being TRBD2 (5 bases). Germline CDR1 LGHDT, CDR2 YNNKEL (reference sequence). V lost 0 bases and J lost 7, with 12 bases in between. This CDR3 spans 14 amino acids. CDR3 loop: CASSQDYGGGTQYF. The CDR3 DNA is TGTGCCAGCAGCCAAGACTACGGCGGAGGGACCCAGTACTTC.

Many counts were recorded for this clonotype. The V and J genes are TRBV28 and TRBJ2-7; possibly TRBD1 for D (6 bases). The germline CDR1 and CDR2 sequences are MDHEN and SYDVKM. CDR3 length equals 14 residues. Trimming pared 6 bases from V and 1 base from J, leaving 13 bases between. The CDR3 DNA reads as TGTGCCAGCAGCCCAGGGGATACGTCCTACGAGCAGTACTTC. This codes for CASSPGDTSYEQYF.

This clonotype has ten or more counts. The gene calls are TRBV30 and TRBJ2-5; 7 bases are shared with TRBD2. This CDR3 region has 15 residues. Germline lookup yields CDR1 GTSNPN and CDR2 SVGIG (reference sequence). V shed 4 bases, J shed 1 base, and the junction held 9 bases outside the gene matches. The CDR3 DNA is TGTGCCTGGACCCACCGGGCTAGCGGCCAAGAGACCCAGTACTTC. Protein sequence: CAWTHRASGQETQYF.

This sequence joins TRBV18 and TRBJ1-3; D is uncertain. This CDR3 has 15 residues. The V end lost 1 base, the J end lost 4 bases, and 11 bases lay between the germline ends. The germline V gene encodes CDR1 KGHSH and CDR2 LQKENI. The CDR3 sequence: CASSPLALPGNTIYF. CDR3 in DNA: TGTGCCAGCTCACCACTCGCGCTCCCCGGAAACACCATATATTTT.

This clonotype was seen repeatedly, ten times or more. The genes are TRBV6-2 or TRBV6-3 and TRBJ2-5; a weak D match, TRBD1 (5 bases). CDR1 is MNHEY, CDR2 SVGEGT, per germline. The V gene lost 0 bases and the J gene lost 2 bases, with 13 bases spanning the gap. CDR3 size: 16 residues. CDR3: CASSYSTDLLQETQYF. For the CDR3, the DNA is TGTGCCAGCAGTTACTCGACAGATCTACTACAAGAGACCCAGTACTTC.

This clonotype came up many times. The chain uses TRBV10-3 and TRBJ2-5; TRBD2 agrees at 13 bases. Germline loops: CDR1 ENHRY, CDR2 SYGVKD. CDR3 length: 16 residues. After removal of 1 base from V and 7 bases from J, the junction contained 6 bases not matched to a gene. The CDR3 coding sequence is TGTGCCATCAGTGAGTTGGAGACTAGCGGGAGGAGGACCCAGTACTTC. It encodes CAISELETSGRRTQYF.

This chain connects TRBV12-3 or TRBV12-4 to TRBJ1-2; 7 nucleotides line up with TRBD1. This CDR3 is 12 amino acids long. With V trimmed by 6 bases and J by 10 bases, 8 bases remained unmatched. CDR3 sequence reads: CASSPSGQDYTF. In nucleotides, the CDR3 is TGTGCCAGCAGCCCGTCCGGACAGGACTACACCTTC.

This clonotype was seen repeatedly, ten times or more. The rearrangement links TRBV28 to TRBJ2-5, with D tentatively TRBD2 (7 bases). The length of the CDR3 is 14 residues. In germline, CDR1 is MDHEN, CDR2 SYDVKM. Trimming removed 6 bases from V and 2 bases from J, with 13 bases in between. The CDR3 here is CASRVGGVQETQYF. The CDR3 DNA reads as TGTGCCAGCAGGGTAGGGGGGGTTCAAGAGACCCAGTACTTC.

This clonotype showed up many times. The chain couples TRBV24-1 to TRBJ1-1; D unresolved. Deletions cut 9 bases from V and 4 bases from J, with 11 bases between. This CDR3 contains 12 residues. The germline gives CDR1 KGHDR, CDR2 SFDVKD. CDR3 nucleotides: TGTGCCACCGGCGGAGCGGGCACTGAAGCTTTCTTT. Encoded protein: CATGGAGTEAFF.

This clonotype was recorded at least ten times. The J gene is TRBJ2-7, the V gene TRBV6-1; 10 bases are a match to TRBD2. Germline CDR1 is MNHNS and CDR2 is SASEGT. The length of the CDR3 is 18 residues. V gave up 0 bases and J gave up 4 bases; unmatched junction bases: 12. The CDR3 loop is CASSEAGLAGVGSYEQYF. The CDR3 DNA reads TGTGCCAGCAGTGAAGCGGGGCTAGCGGGAGTTGGGAGTTACGAGCAGTACTTC.

There are many counts of this clonotype. CDR3 sequence: CASSSPTSGRTHEQYF. The CDR3 region has the DNA TGTGCCAGCAGCTCGCCCACTAGCGGGAGGACTCACGAGCAGTACTTC. The J gene is TRBJ2-7, the V gene TRBV13; 12 bases fit TRBD2. This CDR3 region has 16 residues. CDR1 PRHDT and CDR2 FYEKMQ come from the germline V gene (reference sequence). V lost 4 bases, J lost 5 bases, and 9 bases stayed unmatched.

CDR3 DNA sequence: TGCAGTGGCCCCCTCCTCCGGGACAGGGAGAACACTGAAGCTTTCTTT. It is translated as CSGPLLRDRENTEAFF. The V gene is TRBV20-1, the J gene TRBJ1-1, with 9 bases aligning to TRBD1. Germline CDR1 and CDR2: DFQATT and SNEGSKA (reference sequence). The CDR3 runs 16 residues. The V segment lost 7 bases and the J segment 1 base; nucleotides outside the gene matches: 13.

This clonotype was seen ten or more times. The chain has TRBV29-1 and TRBJ1-1; D remains unclear. The CDR3 sequence is 14 residues long. V dropped 5 bases and J dropped 1 base, with 14 bases sitting between them. Germline V gene data show CDR1 as SQVTM and CDR2 as ANQGSEA. The CDR3 region has the DNA TGCAGCGTTCACATGGCAGGACCGAACACTGAAGCTTTCTTT. This encodes CSVHMAGPNTEAFF.

Ten or more counts support this clonotype. This chain uses TRBV20-1 with TRBJ1-5; the D gene is possibly TRBD1 (5 bases). The CDR3 sequence is 13 residues long. V lost 3 bases to trimming and J lost 5 bases, with 11 bases between them. Per germline, CDR1 DFQATT and CDR2 SNEGSKA (reference sequence). This CDR3 is CSARGQGDQPQHF. CDR3 DNA: TGCAGTGCTAGGGGCCAGGGCGATCAGCCCCAGCATTTT.

This clonotype has ten or more counts. The V gene is TRBV9, the J gene TRBJ2-5; 11 bases line up with TRBD1. This CDR3 comprises 15 residues. Germline CDR1 is SGDLS and CDR2 is YYNGEE. V was clipped by 4 bases and J by 5 bases; unmatched bases: 7. CDR3 in DNA: TGTGCCAGCAGCACAGGACAGGGGGCGTTTGAGACCCAGTACTTC. This encodes CASSTGQGAFETQYF.